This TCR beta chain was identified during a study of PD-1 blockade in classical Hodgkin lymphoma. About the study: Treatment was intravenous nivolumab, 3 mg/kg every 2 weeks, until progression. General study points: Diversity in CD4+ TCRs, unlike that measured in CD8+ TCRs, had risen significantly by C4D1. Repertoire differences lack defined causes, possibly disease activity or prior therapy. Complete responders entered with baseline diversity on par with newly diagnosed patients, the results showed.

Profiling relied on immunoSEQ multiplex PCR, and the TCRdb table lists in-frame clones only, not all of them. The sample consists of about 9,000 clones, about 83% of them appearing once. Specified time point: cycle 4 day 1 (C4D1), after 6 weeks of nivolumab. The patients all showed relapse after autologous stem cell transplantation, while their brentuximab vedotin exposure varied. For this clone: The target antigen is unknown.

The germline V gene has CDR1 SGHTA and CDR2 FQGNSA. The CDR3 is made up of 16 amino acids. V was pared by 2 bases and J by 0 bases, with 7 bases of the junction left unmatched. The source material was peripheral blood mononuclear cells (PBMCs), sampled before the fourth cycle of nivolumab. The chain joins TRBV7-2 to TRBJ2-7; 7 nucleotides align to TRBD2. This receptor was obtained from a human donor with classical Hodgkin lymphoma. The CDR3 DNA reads TGTGCCAGCAGCTTATTGGCAGGCGGGAGCTCCTACGAGCAGTACTTC. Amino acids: CASSLLAGGSSYEQYF.